These T cell receptor beta chains were read from a single sample in a study of tumor and adjacent non-tumor tissue in lung cancer. TCRdb reanalysed the multiplex PCR reads using MiXCR and keeps one entry per CDR3 protein. The sample lists 70,000 to 90,000 distinct CDR3 sequences, approximately 78% occurring once. Sequenced material: distant non-tumor lung tissue. Every receptor here comes from a man aged 55 to 70 with non-small cell lung cancer. Both conserved end residues are part of each CDR3. A D gene is named only where the DNA matches it firmly. Clone size appears in some rows only: once, few, many, or a class for an expanded clone.

V: TRBV20-1
size: -
D: TRBD2
J: TRBJ2-3
CDR3: CSARDSGGAADMQYF
DNA: TGCAGTGCTAGAGATAGCGGGGGGGCAGCAGATATGCAGTATTTT

V: TRBV5-1
size: -
D: TRBD1
J: TRBJ1-2
CDR3: CASSLNPGQPFVTGYTF
DNA: TGCGCCAGCAGCTTAAACCCGGGACAGCCGTTTGTAACAGGCTACACCTTC

V: TRBV11-3
size: -
D: TRBD2
J: TRBJ2-2
CDR3: CTSSSRGAGGYGAVELFF
DNA: TGTACCAGCAGCTCCCGGGGAGCGGGAGGATACGGAGCCGTTGAGCTGTTTTTT

V: TRBV4-1
size: -
D: -
J: TRBJ2-1
CDR3: CASTLVGVRAHEQFF
DNA: TGCGCCAGCACCCTGGTGGGCGTGAGGGCCCATGAGCAGTTCTTC

V: TRBV4-3
size: once
D: -
J: TRBJ2-3
CDR3: CASSQDREGTTDTQLF
DNA: TGCGCCAGCAGCCAAGATAGAGAGGGCACCACAGATACGCAGTTGTTT

V: TRBV5-6
size: medium-sized
D: -
J: TRBJ1-5
CDR3: CASSTYQGPRQPQHF
DNA: TGTGCCAGCAGCACCTACCAGGGACCCAGGCAGCCCCAGCATTTT

V: TRBV11-3
size: -
D: -
J: TRBJ2-1
CDR3: CVSSLGFLREQFF
DNA: TGTGTCAGCAGCTTAGGTTTTCTTAGAGAGCAGTTCTTC

V: TRBV11-3
size: -
D: TRBD2
J: TRBJ2-1
CDR3: CASSLDRLAGVVGEQFF
DNA: TGTGCCAGCAGCTTAGATCGACTAGCGGGAGTAGTTGGTGAGCAGTTCTTC

V: TRBV5-6
size: -
D: TRBD1
J: TRBJ2-1
CDR3: CASSLDRGEVYKEQFF
DNA: TGTGCCAGCAGTCTGGACAGGGGGGAAGTCTACAAAGAGCAGTTCTTT

V: TRBV5-5
size: -
D: -
J: TRBJ2-7
CDR3: CASSLRGLRRREQYF
DNA: TGTGCCAGCAGCTTAAGGGGCCTCCGGAGGAGGGAGCAGTACTTC

V: TRBV4-1
size: few
D: -
J: TRBJ1-2
CDR3: CASSLDSTSFGYTF
DNA: TGCGCTAGCAGCCTGGACAGCACCTCTTTCGGATACACCTTC

V: TRBV10-3
size: -
D: -
J: TRBJ2-5
CDR3: CAISESGGARETQYF
DNA: TGTGCCATCAGTGAGTCGGGGGGAGCCCGAGAGACCCAGTACTTC

V: TRBV6-5
size: -
D: TRBD2
J: TRBJ2-6
CDR3: CACSLAGVSSGTNVLTF
DNA: TGTGCCTGCAGCCTAGCGGGAGTCAGCTCTGGGACCAACGTCCTGACTTTC

V: TRBV4-1
size: -
D: -
J: TRBJ1-5
CDR3: CTSSQAWGHLKQPQHF
DNA: TGCACCAGCAGCCAGGCATGGGGGCATTTAAAACAGCCCCAGCATTTT

V: TRBV6-2/TRBV6-3
size: -
D: TRBD2
J: TRBJ2-1
CDR3: CASSYSQTSGGLNEQFF
DNA: TGTGCCAGCAGTTATTCCCAGACTAGCGGGGGACTCAATGAGCAGTTCTTC

V: TRBV11-3
size: -
D: -
J: TRBJ2-7
CDR3: CASSPLTNEQYF
DNA: TGTGCCAGTAGCCCCCTAACCAATGAGCAGTACTTC

V: TRBV29-1
size: -
D: TRBD1
J: TRBJ2-7
CDR3: CSVLTRAGGTYEQYF
DNA: TGCAGCGTTCTTACGAGGGCAGGGGGAACCTACGAGCAATACTTC

V: TRBV29-1
size: many
D: -
J: TRBJ1-1
CDR3: CSGGGRTNTEAFF
DNA: TGCAGCGGGGGGGGACGGACGAACACTGAAGCTTTCTTT

V: TRBV11-1
size: -
D: -
J: TRBJ2-1
CDR3: CASSLTQAYAGQIPHQFF
DNA: TGTGCCAGCAGCTTAACGCAAGCCTATGCGGGGCAGATCCCCCATCAGTTCTTC

V: TRBV11-2
size: -
D: TRBD1
J: TRBJ2-7
CDR3: CTSSFGTGSCEQYF
DNA: TGTACCAGCAGCTTCGGGACAGGGTCCTGCGAGCAGTACTTC

V: TRBV4-3
size: -
D: -
J: TRBJ2-3
CDR3: CASSQDREGTTGTQYF
DNA: TGCGCCAGCAGCCAAGATAGAGAGGGTACCACAGGTACGCAGTATTTT

V: TRBV5-5
size: -
D: -
J: TRBJ2-7
CDR3: CASGLEDPRRREQYF
DNA: TGTGCCAGCGGCTTAGAGGACCCCCGGAGGAGGGAGCAGTACTTC

V: TRBV5-4
size: once
D: TRBD2
J: TRBJ2-1
CDR3: CARSFIAGPNNEQFF
DNA: TGCGCCAGAAGCTTTATAGCGGGACCTAACAATGAGCAGTTCTTC

V: TRBV4-2
size: -
D: -
J: TRBJ1-2
CDR3: CASSQNIGRGDYGYTF
DNA: TGTGCCAGCAGCCAAAACATAGGTCGGGGGGACTATGGCTACACCTTC

V: TRBV5-1
size: -
D: -
J: TRBJ2-1
CDR3: CASSLTRENSYNEQIF
DNA: TGCGCCAGCAGCTTGACGCGGGAAAACTCCTACAATGAGCAGATCTTC

V: TRBV20-1
size: -
D: TRBD2
J: TRBJ2-5
CDR3: CSVAGLTQETQYF
DNA: TGCAGTGTTGCGGGACTAACTCAAGAGACCCAGTACTTC

V: TRBV11-3
size: -
D: -
J: TRBJ2-3
CDR3: CASSLVAGGWTDMQYF
DNA: TGTGCCAGCAGCTTAGTCGCCGGGGGGTGGACAGATATGCAGTATTTT

V: TRBV4-3
size: -
D: -
J: TRBJ2-6
CDR3: CASSQGAMSGANVQTF
DNA: TGCGCCAGCAGCCAAGGGGCGATGTCTGGGGCCAACGTCCAGACTTTC

V: TRBV20-1
size: -
D: -
J: TRBJ2-1
CDR3: CTARVRGGQGKQFF
DNA: TGCACTGCTAGAGTTCGGGGGGGACAGGGCAAGCAGTTCTTC

V: TRBV5-5
size: once
D: -
J: TRBJ2-3
CDR3: CACRHAGTRADRQYF
DNA: TGTGCCTGCAGACACGCGGGGACAAGGGCAGATAGGCAGTATTTT

V: TRBV4-1
size: -
D: TRBD2
J: TRBJ2-1
CDR3: CASRRTSWSGTSYNEQFF
DNA: TGCGCTAGCAGACGGACTAGCTGGTCCGGCACCTCCTACAATGAGCAGTTCTTC

V: TRBV11-2
size: few
D: -
J: TRBJ2-6
CDR3: CASSPSTGDNVLTF
DNA: TGTGCCAGCAGTCCTAGCACTGGGGACAACGTCCTGACTTTC

V: TRBV5-4
size: -
D: -
J: TRBJ2-5
CDR3: CASSSSRSVETQYF
DNA: TGTGCCAGCAGCTCGTCGAGGAGTGTCGAGACCCAGTACTTC

V: TRBV28
size: -
D: -
J: TRBJ1-2
CDR3: CVSSAPGRSLDGYIF
DNA: TGTGTCAGCAGCGCGCCGGGACGGTCCTTGGATGGCTACATCTTC

V: TRBV6-5
size: -
D: TRBD2
J: TRBJ2-3
CDR3: CASSYVGLSVGITDTQYF
DNA: TGTGCCAGCAGTTACGTGGGACTATCGGTAGGGATCACAGATACGCAGTATTTT

V: TRBV29-1
size: -
D: -
J: TRBJ1-1
CDR3: CSDERPHYSEAFF
DNA: TGCAGCGATGAGCGACCGCATTACTCTGAAGCTTTTTTT

V: TRBV20-1
size: -
D: -
J: TRBJ2-7
CDR3: CSAPGDSISYDQYF
DNA: TGCAGTGCGCCCGGGGATAGTATCTCATACGACCAGTACTTC

V: TRBV3-1
size: -
D: TRBD1
J: TRBJ2-7
CDR3: CASNRQGNEQYF
DNA: TGTGCCAGCAATCGACAGGGAAACGAGCAGTACTTC

V: TRBV4-3
size: many
D: -
J: TRBJ2-1
CDR3: CASSQDRAGNEQFF
DNA: TGCGCCAGCAGCCAGGATCGTGCGGGAAATGAGCAGTTCTTC

V: TRBV7-9
size: -
D: TRBD2
J: TRBJ2-3
CDR3: CASSFSLAGRTDTRYF
DNA: TGTGCCAGCAGCTTTTCACTAGCGGGCAGAACAGATACGCGGTATTTT